This TCR beta chain was identified in a study of blood T cells in healthy people across ages. Per sample, no less than 6 micrograms of total RNA were extracted. With a J-beta primer mix and a sample-barcoded 5' primer, a second PCR ran about 6 to 11 cycles. Using its own MiXCR run on the 5' RACE reads, TCRdb lists one record per CDR3 protein. Among hundreds of thousands of distinct CDR3 sequences, less than 35% were seen once, and the ten largest hold roughly 17%. There are 15 residues in the CDR3. J was trimmed by 7 bases and V by 4 bases; bases with no gene match: 7. Germline V gene sequence: CDR1 MGHDK, CDR2 SYGVNS. This clonotype was detected many times. Antigen unknown. Whole-study findings and limits: TCR beta diversity correlated strongly with naive T cell percentage. When set beside aged donors, long-lived donors presented more naive CD4+ cells and higher diversity.

Sequencing used blood. This rearrangement joins TRBV25-1 to TRBJ1-2; 12 bases line up with TRBD1. The sequence derives from a woman over 75 in good health. The CDR3 nucleotides are TGTGCCAGCAGTGGTTTCCCGGGACAGGGGGCTGGCTACACCTTC. Translating gives CASSGFPGQGAGYTF.